This TCR beta chain is from a study of regulatory T cells in long-lasting Graves disease. Time point here: newly diagnosed GD, antithyroid drugs for less than 3 months. The TCR library was prepared using RNA isolated from PBMCs. This clonotype was seen repeatedly, ten times or more. Through Arm-PCR of CDR3 regions and iRepertoire HTBI primers, TCR beta libraries were built. TCRdb re-called the multiplex PCR reads through MiXCR, storing one row per CDR3 protein. The sample contains roughly 420,000 distinct CDR3 sequences, 14% of which appear only once. Trimming removed 1 base at V and 2 bases at J, with 11 bases between. Germline V gene sequence: CDR1 LGHDT, CDR2 YNNKEL (reference sequence). This CDR3 has 15 residues. The same sample was also studied in work on T cells in Graves' hyperthyroidism and ophthalmopathy. From that second work: First-round RT-PCR targeting the TCR CDR3 was performed with the HTBI primer set. Researchers found most expanded thyroid clonotypes above 0.001 in blood as well.

This receptor was obtained from a woman aged 45-60 years with Graves disease. The input for sequencing was peripheral blood mononuclear cells (PBMCs), taken at new diagnosis, from a patient treated with antithyroid drugs. V usage is TRBV3-1 and J usage is TRBJ2-5; D gene ambiguous. CDR3 amino acids: CASSQAPQIQETQYF. CDR3 DNA sequence: TGTGCCAGCAGCCAAGCGCCACAGATACAAGAGACCCAGTACTTC.